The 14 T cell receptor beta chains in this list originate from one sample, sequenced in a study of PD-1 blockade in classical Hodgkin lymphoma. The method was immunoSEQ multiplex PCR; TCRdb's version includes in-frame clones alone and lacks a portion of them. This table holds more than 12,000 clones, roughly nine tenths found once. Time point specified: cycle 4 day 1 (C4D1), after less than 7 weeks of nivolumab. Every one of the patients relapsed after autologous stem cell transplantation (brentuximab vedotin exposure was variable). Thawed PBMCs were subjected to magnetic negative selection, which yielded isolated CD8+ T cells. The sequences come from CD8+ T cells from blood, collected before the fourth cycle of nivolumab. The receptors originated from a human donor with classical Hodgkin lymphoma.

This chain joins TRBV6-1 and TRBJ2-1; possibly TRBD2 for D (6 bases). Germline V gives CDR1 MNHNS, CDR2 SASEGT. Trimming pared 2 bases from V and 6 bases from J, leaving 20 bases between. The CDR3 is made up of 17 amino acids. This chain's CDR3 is CASSERLWDSYSNEQFF. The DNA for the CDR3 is TGTGCCAGCAGTGAACGTCTATGGGACTCCTACTCCAATGAGCAGTTCTTC.

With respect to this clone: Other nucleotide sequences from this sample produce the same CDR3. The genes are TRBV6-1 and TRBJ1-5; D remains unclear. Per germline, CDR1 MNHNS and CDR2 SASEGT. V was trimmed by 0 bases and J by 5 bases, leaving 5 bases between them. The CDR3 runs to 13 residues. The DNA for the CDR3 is TGTGCCAGCAGTGAAGCGGGCGATCAGCCCCAGCATTTT. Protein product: CASSEAGDQPQHF.

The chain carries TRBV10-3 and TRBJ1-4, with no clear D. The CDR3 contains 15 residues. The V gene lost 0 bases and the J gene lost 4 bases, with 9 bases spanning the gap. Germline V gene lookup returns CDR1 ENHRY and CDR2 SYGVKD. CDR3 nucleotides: TGTGCCATCAGTGAGTCGGCCCTCGGTAATGAAAAACTGTTTTTT. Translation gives CAISESALGNEKLFF.

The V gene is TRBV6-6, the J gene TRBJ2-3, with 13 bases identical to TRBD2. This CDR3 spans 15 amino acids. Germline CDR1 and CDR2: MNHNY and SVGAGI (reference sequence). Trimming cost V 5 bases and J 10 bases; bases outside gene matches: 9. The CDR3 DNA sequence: TGTGCCAGCAGTGACGGACTAGCGGGAGAATTAGCGCAGTATTTT. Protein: CASSDGLAGELAQYF.

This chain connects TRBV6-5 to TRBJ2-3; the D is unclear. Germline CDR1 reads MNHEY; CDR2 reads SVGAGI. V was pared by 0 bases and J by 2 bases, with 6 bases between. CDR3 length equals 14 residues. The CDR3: CASSYSGYTDTQYF. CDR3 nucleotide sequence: TGTGCCAGCAGTTACTCAGGGTACACAGATACGCAGTATTTT.

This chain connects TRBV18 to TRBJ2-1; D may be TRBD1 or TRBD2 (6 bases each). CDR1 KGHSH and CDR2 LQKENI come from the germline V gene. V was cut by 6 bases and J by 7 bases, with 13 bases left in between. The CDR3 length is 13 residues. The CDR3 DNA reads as TGTGCCAGCTCCCCCAAGGGGGGAAATGAGCAGTTCTTC. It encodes CASSPKGGNEQFF.

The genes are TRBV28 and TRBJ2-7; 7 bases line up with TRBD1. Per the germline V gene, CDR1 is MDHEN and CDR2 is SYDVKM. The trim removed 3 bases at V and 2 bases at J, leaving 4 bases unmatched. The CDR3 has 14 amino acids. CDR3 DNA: TGTGCCAGCAGTTTTCAGGGGGAAACCTACGAGCAGTACTTC. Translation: CASSFQGETYEQYF.

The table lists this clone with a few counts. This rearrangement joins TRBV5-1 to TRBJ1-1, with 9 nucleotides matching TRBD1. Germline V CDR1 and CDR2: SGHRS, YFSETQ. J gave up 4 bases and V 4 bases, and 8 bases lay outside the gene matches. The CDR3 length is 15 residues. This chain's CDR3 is CASSPTGGAPTEAFF. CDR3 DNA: TGCGCCAGCAGCCCCACAGGGGGCGCCCCCACTGAAGCTTTCTTT.

CDR3 protein: CASSEFRDREGETQYF. In DNA, the CDR3 is TGCGCCAGCAGTGAGTTCCGGGACCGTGAAGGGGAGACCCAGTACTTC. The chain joins TRBV10-2 to TRBJ2-5, with D possibly called TRBD1 or TRBD2 (5 bases each). Germline lookup yields CDR1 WSHSY and CDR2 SAAADI. V shed 1 base and J shed 5 bases, with 17 bases lying between them. The CDR3 runs to 16 residues.

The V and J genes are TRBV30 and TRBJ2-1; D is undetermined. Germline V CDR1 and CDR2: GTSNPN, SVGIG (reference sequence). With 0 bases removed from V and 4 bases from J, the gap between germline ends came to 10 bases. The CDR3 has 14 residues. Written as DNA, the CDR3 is TGTGCCTGGAGTGTAGGGTCTATTTACAATGAGCAGTTCTTC. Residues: CAWSVGSIYNEQFF.

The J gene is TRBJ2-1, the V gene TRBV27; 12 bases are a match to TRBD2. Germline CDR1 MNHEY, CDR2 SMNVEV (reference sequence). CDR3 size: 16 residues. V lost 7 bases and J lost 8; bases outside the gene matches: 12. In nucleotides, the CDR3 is TGTGCCAGCACCATCCTACTAGCGGGGGGCGGGTATGAGCAGTTCTTC. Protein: CASTILLAGGGYEQFF.

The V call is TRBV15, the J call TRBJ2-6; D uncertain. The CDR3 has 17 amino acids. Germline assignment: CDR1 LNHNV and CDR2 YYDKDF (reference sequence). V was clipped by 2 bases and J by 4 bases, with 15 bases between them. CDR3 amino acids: CATSRFPRPFGANVLTF. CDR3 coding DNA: TGTGCCACCAGCAGATTTCCAAGGCCCTTCGGGGCCAACGTCCTGACTTTC.

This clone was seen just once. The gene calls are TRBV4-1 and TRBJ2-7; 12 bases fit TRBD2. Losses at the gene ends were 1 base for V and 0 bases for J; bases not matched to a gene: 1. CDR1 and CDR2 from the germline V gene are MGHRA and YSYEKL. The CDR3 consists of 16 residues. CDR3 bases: TGCGCCAGCAGCCAAGGGACTAGCGGGGCCTCCTACGAGCAGTACTTC. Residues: CASSQGTSGASYEQYF.

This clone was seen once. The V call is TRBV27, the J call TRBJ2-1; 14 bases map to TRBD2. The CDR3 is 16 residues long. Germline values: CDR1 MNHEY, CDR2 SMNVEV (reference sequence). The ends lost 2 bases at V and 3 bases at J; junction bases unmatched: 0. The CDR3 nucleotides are TGTGCCAGCAGTTTAGGGACTAGCGGGAGCTACAATGAGCAGTTCTTC. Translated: CASSLGTSGSYNEQFF.